This T cell receptor beta chain was profiled in a study of T-cell reconstitution after alpha-beta-depleted transplantation in children. General study results and limits: When one year had passed after transplant, most T-cell counts and diversity came from newly produced T cells. Alpha-beta T cells about two months after transplant reportedly derived from several hundred expanded graft clones. At day 60, the high TCRbeta diversity found in some patients originated from recipient T cells and thymic progenitors that had survived.

From germline, CDR1 is SGHRS and CDR2 YFSETQ. The ends were cut back, 5 bases at V and 1 base at J, with 9 bases in the middle. The CDR3 is made up of 14 amino acids. During its preparation, the TCRbeta library received unique molecular identifiers. One entry per CDR3 protein, called by TCRdb with MiXCR from the PCR reads. The sample carries around 440,000 distinct CDR3 sequences, roughly 10% recorded once. In regard to this clonotype: Its target is unknown.

This TCR derives from a child aged 2-15 years with inherited bone marrow failure, due to receive a stem cell transplant. The sequenced sample was PBMCs, obtained before TCRalphabeta/CD19-depleted stem cell transplant. The chain couples TRBV5-1 to TRBJ2-2; D is perhaps TRBD1 (6 bases). The CDR3 nucleotides are TGCGCCAGCAGGACGACAGGGAACACCGGGGAGCTGTTTTTT. Translating it yields CASRTTGNTGELFF.